The TCR beta chain under discussion was sequenced for a study of blood T cell repertoires in COVID-19 (TCRdb year 2020). General notes on the study: Samples covering the acute and convalescent phases of COVID-19 were provided by collaborators in the United States, Italy and Spain. HLA class I and class II types, where available, came from metadata supplied by the sample provider rather than from assay-based typing. Sample metadata almost always included a de-identified subject ID, COVID-19 status, age in years and sex. The material from the prospective study consisted of cDNA or gDNA derived from T cells, B-cell-depleted T cells, or PBMCs. The repertoires were released in a freely available public database intended as a resource for research on the immune response to SARS-CoV-2. The samples were drawn from two sources: the first 160 participants of the ongoing ImmuneRACE study, and 950 to 1,500 subjects contributed by 6 global collaborators. Subjects who had been exposed to COVID-19, were actively infected with it, or had recovered from it provided the deeply sampled blood TCRbeta repertoires that made up the dataset.

The immunoSEQ Assay, a bias-controlled multiplex PCR, was used to amplify TCRbeta CDR3 regions from genomic DNA. As for how the authors treated the data: Within the assay, amplification of reference gene primers was used to estimate how many nucleated cells each sample contained. To quantify the absolute abundance of each unique TCRbeta CDR3 rearrangement, sequence reads were collapsed and filtered. Productive Simpson clonality was computed per sample as the square root of Simpson's diversity index over productive rearrangements. TCRdb re-hosts the immuneACCESS table, in-frame sequences only. Its copies lack some clones; in the studies checked, an unresolved V gene accounts for under half of them, and the cause for the rest is not known. V and J calls and clone size are copied from that table; D and trimming were computed from the DNA. The sample data list fewer than 300,000 clones, and roughly 80% of these were observed just once. The ten largest make up approximately 5% of the sample.

V loses 8 bases at its end and J loses 9 bases; junction bases beyond the gene matches: 13. The germline V gene specifies MDHEN as CDR1 and SYDVKM as CDR2. From the cysteine through the phenylalanine, the CDR3 covers 15 amino acids. The DNA shown is the 45-base CDR3, in frame from base 1. As for this clone: There is no known antigen for this receptor. Base qualities are not recorded, but no much larger clone differs from it by a single base.

What the research found in general, with its limitations: The amount of clinical and demographic metadata varied by source and participant and was provided uncurated.

Enrolling through a virtual design, the prospective study's participants ranged in age from roughly 18 to 100 years and lived across about two dozen United States geographic areas. To assign participants to cohorts, the prospective study relied on clinical history that participants themselves reported in a screening survey and a study questionnaire. Exposed participants had been in contact with someone with a PCR-confirmed or clinician-diagnosed COVID-19 case within 2 weeks of study entry. Mobile phlebotomists in the prospective study collected whole blood, serum and a nasopharyngeal or oropharyngeal swab from every participant. Additional blood draws and questionnaires over an approximately two-month period could optionally be provided by prospective study participants. Before DNA extraction, blood samples from the prospective study were shipped at room temperature or frozen.

The sequence links TRBV28 to TRBJ1-6; 7 bases in the junction line up with TRBD1. Sequencing was performed on PBMCs or T cells enriched from blood (not recorded which). The receptor comes from a man in his forties who had been exposed to COVID-19. In nucleotides, the sequence is TGTGCCAGCGGTACGACAGGGACCGGTGTTTCACCCCTCCACTTT. This gives the protein CASGTTGTGVSPLHF.